The 2 T cell receptor beta chains below come from one sample, sequenced in a study of cytomegalovirus exposure and HLA in healthy donors. 60 Vbeta and 13 Jbeta primers were used in PCR. Produced via immunoSEQ multiplex PCR; TCRdb's table is partial and in-frame only. Here the sample spans 100,000 to 150,000 clones, roughly 79% being singletons. The sequenced material came from PBMCs. These receptors were taken from a woman aged 40 to 49 in good health and CMV-seronegative.

The chain carries TRBV5-1 and TRBJ2-3; 13 bases are shared with TRBD2. The V gene end was trimmed by 4 bases and the J gene end by 6 bases; junction bases not matched to a gene: 5. The CDR3 loop spans 15 amino acids. CDR1 is SGHRS, CDR2 YFSETQ, per germline. CDR3 in amino acids: CASSRLLAGGDTQYF. DNA for the CDR3: TGCGCCAGCAGCCGCTTACTAGCGGGAGGGGATACGCAGTATTTT.

This clone has more than one count but fewer than ten. The V gene is TRBV5-4, the J gene TRBJ2-5; D perhaps matches TRBD1 (6 bases). Germline CDR1 SGHNT, CDR2 YYREEE (reference sequence). The CDR3 contains 16 residues. V shed 3 bases and J shed 0 bases, with 15 bases lying between them. The CDR3 DNA reads TGTGCCAGCAGCTCTGCGGCTAGGGGGTACCAAGAGACCCAGTACTTC. This encodes CASSSAARGYQETQYF.